The 28 T cell receptor beta chains below come from one sample, sequenced in a study of blood T cell repertoires in COVID-19. The repertoire was sequenced with immunoSEQ multiplex PCR; TCRdb's copy has only in-frame clones and lacks some. The sample comprises 80,000 to 100,000 clones, 90% to 95% of which are singletons, and about 4.7% rests with the top ten. Specimen: peripheral blood. The origin of the receptors is a human donor with active COVID-19. The donor label of this sample is uncertain.

The rearrangement joins TRBV6-1 to TRBJ2-6; a possible D gene is TRBD1 (5 bases). The CDR3 has 18 amino acids. Germline V gives CDR1 MNHNS, CDR2 SASEGT. The ends were cut back, 3 bases at V and 1 base at J, with 16 bases in the middle. For the CDR3, the DNA is TGTGCCAGCAGTGAGCAAGGGGTCCGGATATCTGGGGCCAACGTCCTGACTTTC. Amino acid sequence: CASSEQGVRISGANVLTF.

The chain carries TRBV28 and TRBJ2-7, with D perhaps matching TRBD1 (7 bases). The CDR3 spans 16 residues. Between the trimmed V and J ends, which lost 6 bases and 0 bases, there was a span of 18 bases. Germline CDR1 and CDR2: MDHEN and SYDVKM. In DNA form, the CDR3 reads TGTGCCAGCAGGGAGCAGGGGGGATACATCTCCTACGAGCAGTACTTC. Protein product: CASREQGGYISYEQYF.

The V gene is TRBV4-2, the J gene TRBJ1-4; D gene uncertain. The CDR3 consists of 15 residues. Trimming pared 5 bases from V and 0 bases from J, leaving 10 bases between. Per the germline V gene, CDR1 is LGHNA and CDR2 is YNFKEQ. The CDR3 sequence is CASSDAGTTNEKLFF. The DNA of the CDR3 is TGTGCCAGCAGCGACGCCGGGACAACTAATGAAAAACTGTTTTTT.

The CDR3 sequence is CASSWGRGPSGYTF. Here the CDR3 DNA reads TGTGCCAGCAGTTGGGGCAGGGGGCCCTCAGGCTACACCTTC. This chain uses TRBV28 with TRBJ1-2; 8 bases are shared with TRBD1. The V gene end was trimmed by 4 bases and the J gene end by 8 bases; junction bases not matched to a gene: 9. The CDR3 consists of 14 residues. The germline V gene has CDR1 MDHEN and CDR2 SYDVKM.

This clone was seen once. V is TRBV18 and J is TRBJ2-3; 13 bases line up with TRBD2. J lost 2 bases, V lost 0 bases, and 2 bases had no gene match. The CDR3 has 17 residues. Germline V CDR1 and CDR2: KGHSH, LQKENI. CDR3 region: CASSPPTSGGTTDTQYF. The CDR3 DNA sequence: TGTGCCAGCTCACCACCGACTAGCGGGGGGACCACAGATACGCAGTATTTT.

The gene calls are TRBV6-5 and TRBJ2-5, with TRBD1 as a possible D gene (6 bases). The CDR3 consists of 13 residues. The germline CDR1 and CDR2 sequences are MNHEY and SVGAGI. Trimming removed 8 bases at V and 2 bases at J, with 12 bases between. The CDR3 DNA reads as TGTGCCAGCGTTCAGGGGTTACAAGAGACCCAGTACTTC. It yields the protein CASVQGLQETQYF.

This chain links TRBV20-1 with TRBJ2-7; D is uncertain. Germline-derived CDR1 and CDR2 are DFQATT and SNEGSKA (reference sequence). V lost 1 base to trimming and J lost 4 bases, with 5 bases between them. The CDR3 contains 11 residues. For the CDR3, the DNA is TGCAGTGCTAGAGGACATTACGAGCAGTACTTC. Protein: CSARGHYEQYF.

The J gene is TRBJ2-7, the V gene TRBV27, with TRBD2 identical over 7 bases. V shed 6 bases and J 4 bases; nucleotides not matched to a gene: 12. The CDR3 extends over 15 amino acids. Germline CDR1 is MNHEY and CDR2 is SMNVEV (reference sequence). CDR3 loop: CASSWDGTTYYEQYF. Written as DNA, the CDR3 is TGTGCCAGCAGCTGGGACGGGACTACTTATTACGAGCAGTACTTC.

V gene TRBV2 combines with J gene TRBJ1-6; 9 positions match TRBD1. CDR3 length equals 17 residues. The trim removed 7 bases at V and 10 bases at J, leaving 17 bases unmatched. Germline loops: CDR1 SNHLY, CDR2 FYNNEI. Written as DNA, the CDR3 is TGTGCCAGCAAAGGGGCGGGTTTGGACAGGGGAGTCTCACCCCTCCACTTT. Amino acid sequence: CASKGAGLDRGVSPLHF.

J is TRBJ2-1 and V is TRBV11-2, with 7 bases matching TRBD2. Germline V gene data show CDR1 as SGHAT and CDR2 as FQNNGV. J gave up 4 bases and V 5 bases, and 14 bases lay outside the gene matches. The CDR3 is 17 residues long. DNA of the CDR3: TGTGCCAGCAGCAAGATAGAAGGACTAGGACTATACAATGAGCAGTTCTTC. Translating it yields CASSKIEGLGLYNEQFF.

The genes are TRBV27 and TRBJ1-6; possibly TRBD1 for D (6 bases). CDR3 length: 14 amino acids. Germline CDR1 MNHEY, CDR2 SMNVEV (reference sequence). Trimming took 2 bases from V and 9 from J, leaving 11 bases between them. CDR3 in amino acids: CASSLDRKSSPLHF. The CDR3 DNA sequence: TGTGCCAGCAGTTTAGACAGGAAGAGTTCACCCCTCCACTTT.

The rearrangement uses TRBV5-1 and TRBJ2-3, with D perhaps matching TRBD2 (6 bases). The CDR3 consists of 14 residues. Trimming left V 4 bases short and J 1 base short, with 10 bases between. Germline V gene data show CDR1 as SGHRS and CDR2 as YFSETQ. The CDR3 DNA sequence: TGCGCCAGCAGCCGGTCGGGGGGCACAGATACGCAGTATTTT. Its translation: CASSRSGGTDTQYF.

This chain links TRBV27 with TRBJ2-5; D perhaps matches TRBD1 (5 bases). Germline loops: CDR1 MNHEY, CDR2 SMNVEV (reference sequence). Trimming took 2 bases from V and 2 from J, leaving 6 bases between them. The length of the CDR3 is 13 residues. For the CDR3, the DNA is TGTGCCAGCAGTTTACGACAGCAAGAGACCCAGTACTTC. Translating gives CASSLRQQETQYF.

The V call is TRBV6-5, the J call TRBJ1-1; D remains ambiguous. The CDR3 contains 16 residues. CDR1 and CDR2 (germline): MNHEY, SVGAGI. V lost 2 bases, J lost 7 bases, and 20 bases lay in between. The CDR3 loop is CASSYGRARAPYEAFF. In DNA form, the CDR3 reads TGTGCCAGCAGTTACGGGCGAGCGCGGGCCCCATATGAAGCTTTCTTT.

The gene calls are TRBV29-1 and TRBJ2-7; TRBD1 matches 7 bases. CDR3 length: 12 amino acids. In germline, CDR1 is SQVTM, CDR2 ANQGSEA. Germline trimming cut 7 bases from V and 6 bases from J; bases unmatched to any gene: 9. The CDR3 spells CSAAGTALEQYF. CDR3 in DNA: TGCAGCGCCGCCGGGACAGCCCTCGAGCAGTACTTC.

This clone has only one observation. CDR3 amino acids: CASSLTSGKSYNEQFF. In DNA, the CDR3 is TGTGCCAGCAGCTTGACTAGCGGGAAATCCTACAATGAGCAGTTCTTC. The rearrangement uses TRBV11-2 and TRBJ2-1; the match to TRBD2 covers 11 bases. The CDR3 totals 16 residues. The germline V gene has CDR1 SGHAT and CDR2 FQNNGV. Trimming at V came to 3 bases and at J to 1 base, leaving 2 bases not matched to a gene.

The chain recombines TRBV5-5 with TRBJ1-6; 9 nucleotides align to TRBD1. CDR1 is SGHKS, CDR2 YYEKEE, per germline (reference sequence). The length of the CDR3 is 17 residues. Trimming removed 4 bases from V and 5 bases from J; junction bases left unmatched: 10. Written as DNA, the CDR3 is TGTGCCAGCAGCGCACACAGGGGGCAAAGGAATAATTCACCCCTCCACTTT. Its protein product is CASSAHRGQRNNSPLHF.

For the CDR3, the DNA is TGCGCCAGCAGCCCCGTTTCTACAGGAGATTTCTACGAGCAGTACTTC. Amino acids: CASSPVSTGDFYEQYF. This rearrangement joins TRBV5-1 to TRBJ2-7; maybe TRBD1 (5 bases). Deletions cut 4 bases from V and 3 bases from J, with 20 bases between. CDR3 length: 16 residues. Germline V CDR1 and CDR2: SGHRS, YFSETQ.

V is TRBV7-9 and J is TRBJ2-1; 9 bases are shared with TRBD1. CDR3 length equals 17 residues. The V gene's germline CDR1 is SEHNR and CDR2 FQNEAQ (reference sequence). V lost 5 bases to trimming and J lost 3 bases; unmatched junction nucleotides: 11. Written as DNA, the CDR3 is TGTGCCAGCAGCCCGCGGCGCGGGGACAGGGACTACAATGAGCAGTTCTTC. The encoded protein is CASSPRRGDRDYNEQFF.

The chain has TRBV6-1 and TRBJ1-1, with unresolved D. This CDR3 has 14 residues. CDR1 MNHNS and CDR2 SASEGT come from the germline V gene. V gave up 0 bases and J gave up 9 bases, with 14 bases separating them. In DNA, the CDR3 is TGTGCCAGCAGTGAAGCGCTGGCAGGAACTCAAGCTTTCTTT. It codes for CASSEALAGTQAFF.

The chain joins TRBV5-4 to TRBJ1-6, with 8 bases aligning to TRBD1. Germline values: CDR1 SGHNT, CDR2 YYREEE (reference sequence). The CDR3 runs 15 residues. V was clipped by 4 bases and J by 7 bases; unmatched bases: 7. CDR3 amino acids: CASSQRQGRNSPLHF. CDR3 coding DNA: TGTGCCAGCAGCCAGCGACAGGGGCGGAATTCACCCCTCCACTTT. Full variable domain (rest looked up from reference TRBV5-4 and TRBJ1-6): ETGVTQSPTHLIKTRGQQVTLRCSSQSGHNTVSWYQQALGQGPQFIFQYYREEENGRGNFPPRFSGLQFPNYSSELNVNALELDDSALYLCASSQRQGRNSPLHFGNGTRLTVT.

The V and J genes are TRBV14 and TRBJ1-3; 7 bases agree with TRBD1. Germline V CDR1 and CDR2: SGHDN, FVKESK. Trimming at V came to 0 bases and at J to 0 bases, leaving 2 bases not matched to a gene. CDR3 length: 16 amino acids. In DNA, the CDR3 is TGTGCCAGCAGCCAAGAAGGGACAGACTCTGGAAACACCATATATTTT. Its protein is CASSQEGTDSGNTIYF.

This sequence joins TRBV19 and TRBJ2-5; 9 bases agree with TRBD1. The CDR3 extends over 17 amino acids. Trimming cost V 4 bases and J 5 bases; bases outside gene matches: 14. In germline, CDR1 is LNHDA, CDR2 SQIVND (reference sequence). The CDR3 DNA sequence: TGTGCCAGTAGTAGTACAGGGGGCGCGGCTGGACGGGAGACCCAGTACTTC. Amino acids: CASSSTGGAAGRETQYF.

This chain links TRBV6-5 with TRBJ1-2; 7 bases line up with TRBD1. The CDR3 consists of 13 residues. Per germline, CDR1 MNHEY and CDR2 SVGAGI. V shed 8 bases and J 7 bases; nucleotides not matched to a gene: 10. CDR3: CASLGTVWGGYTF. In DNA form, the CDR3 reads TGTGCCAGCCTCGGGACAGTTTGGGGTGGCTACACCTTC.

This sequence joins TRBV5-1 and TRBJ1-2, with 7 positions matching TRBD1. The germline CDR1 and CDR2 sequences are SGHRS and YFSETQ. The V gene end was trimmed by 2 bases and the J gene end by 14 bases; junction bases not matched to a gene: 9. The CDR3 has 12 residues. The CDR3, as DNA: TGCGCCAGCAGCTTTGACAGGACAGGAGGTACCTTC. It specifies CASSFDRTGGTF.

The gene calls are TRBV19 and TRBJ2-7; 11 positions match TRBD1. The CDR3 is made up of 15 amino acids. Germline V CDR1 and CDR2: LNHDA, SQIVND (reference sequence). The V segment lost 5 bases and the J segment 5 bases; nucleotides outside the gene matches: 8. The CDR3 spells CASSGTGGTSHEQYF. The CDR3 bases are TGTGCCAGTAGTGGGACAGGGGGGACATCGCACGAGCAGTACTTC.

The genes are TRBV5-1 and TRBJ1-1; TRBD1 is a possible D gene (5 bases). CDR3 length: 15 residues. Germline-derived CDR1 and CDR2 are SGHRS and YFSETQ. The V end was cut by 1 base, the J end by 5 bases, with 15 bases between. This chain's CDR3 is CASSLWGMEQTEAFF. The CDR3 coding sequence is TGCGCCAGCAGCTTGTGGGGCATGGAACAGACTGAAGCTTTCTTT.

This rearrangement joins TRBV10-3 to TRBJ2-7; D not certain. Trimming removed 0 bases at V and 4 bases at J, with 25 bases between. The CDR3 runs to 19 residues. Germline V CDR1 and CDR2: ENHRY, SYGVKD. CDR3 nucleotides: TGTGCCATCAGTGAGTCGACTCTTAAGTCTAGGCCGAGTGGGTACGAGCAGTACTTC. This gives the protein CAISESTLKSRPSGYEQYF.